The subject of this entry is one TCR beta chain. Its target is unknown. A far larger clone is one nucleotide away, so this likely arose from a read error. Arm-PCR of CDR3 regions with iRepertoire HTBI primers generated TCR beta libraries. TCRdb reprocessed the multiplex PCR reads with MiXCR, giving one entry per CDR3 protein. Altogether some 220,000 distinct CDR3 sequences are present, roughly 18% being singletons, with the ten largest covering about 12%. The sample belongs to a study of regulatory T cells in long-lasting Graves disease. Regarding the study as a whole: Whereas 1,000 or so public clonotypes were shared by new patients, persistent patients shared more, at around 2,700. Persistent cases favored TRBV28, TRBJ1-2 and TRBJ2-5.

Stated time point: newly diagnosed GD, antithyroid drugs for less than 3 months. Isolated PBMC RNA provided the starting material for the TCR library. This CDR3 region has 14 residues. Germline V gives CDR1 DFQATT, CDR2 SNEGSKA (reference sequence). The data also belong to a second study, concerning T cells in Graves' hyperthyroidism and ophthalmopathy.

This chain links TRBV20-1 with TRBJ2-5; weak D call: TRBD2 (5 bases). TRBJ2-7 matches the DNA end more closely, so the J call is doubtful. The receptor's source is a woman aged 30 to 39 with Graves disease. The sequenced sample was peripheral blood mononuclear cells (PBMCs), obtained at new diagnosis, from a patient treated with antithyroid drugs. CDR3 residues: CSARTERSTYEQYF. CDR3 nucleotide sequence: TGCAGTGCTAGAACAGAGCGGAGCACTTACGAGCAGTACTTC.